This T cell receptor (beta chain) emerged from a study of T-cell memory formation after mild COVID-19. Study-wide results and limits: Contracting clones from day 15 to 85 showed balanced CD4/CD8; later expanders favored CD4+.

Employing constant-segment primers, 5'RACE generated TCR alpha and TCR beta cDNA libraries bearing sample barcodes and UMIs. TCRdb independently ran MiXCR on the 5' RACE reads; one entry per CDR3 protein. The sample contains approximately 45,000 distinct CDR3 sequences, around 6.1% of which appear only once. This clonotype came up many times. Its antigen is undetermined. The source of this sequence is an adult who had mild COVID-19 (a few samples of this study predate the infection). Cell type and time point are not known. Sequenced sample: PBMCs or a T cell subset sorted from them (not recorded which).

CDR3 sequence (DNA): TGTGCCAGCAGCTTTTCCCTTAACCAAGAGACCCAGTACTTC. Protein: CASSFSLNQETQYF. The chain recombines TRBV7-2 with TRBJ2-5; no reliable D call. V lost 3 bases, J lost 0 bases, and 8 bases lay in between. CDR3 size: 14 residues. Germline loops: CDR1 SGHTA, CDR2 FQGNSA.